These T cell receptor beta chains were read from a single sample in a study of early T cells in non-severe SARS-CoV-2 infection. Each CDR3 protein is one row after TCRdb ran MiXCR on the 5' RACE reads. The repertoire has approximately 100,000 distinct CDR3 sequences, around 10% of them found once; the top ten carry 5.1%. Sequenced sample: whole blood. The source of these receptors is an adult who was a healthcare worker with PCR-confirmed SARS-CoV-2 infection or an uninfected control (not recorded which). Each CDR3 is given with its conserved first and last residue.

CDR3 protein | J gene | CDR3 length | V gene
CASSIGLAGVPQETQYF | TRBJ2-5 | 17 | TRBV7-9
CSADLLERSYNEQFF | TRBJ2-1 | 15 | TRBV20-1
CSVKPDGGSGANVLTF | TRBJ2-6 | 16 | TRBV29-1
CASSPPGMGNQPQHF | TRBJ1-5 | 15 | TRBV18
CASSHIAPPNSYNSPLHF | TRBJ1-6 | 18 | TRBV4-2
CSARIPGPIHYNEQFF | TRBJ2-1 | 16 | TRBV20-1
CASSFRDRGYEQYF | TRBJ2-7 | 14 | TRBV5-1
CASSYLGSRGETQYF | TRBJ2-5 | 15 | TRBV18
CASSLRQGGTEAFF | TRBJ1-1 | 14 | TRBV7-3
CASSLDRDSSNEQFF | TRBJ2-1 | 15 | TRBV5-1
CSVGIKNTEAFF | TRBJ1-1 | 12 | TRBV29-1
CASRSPLAGSTDTQYF | TRBJ2-3 | 16 | TRBV6-5
CASSLGLDLNTGELFF | TRBJ2-2 | 16 | TRBV28
CASSFARAFSGANVLTF | TRBJ2-6 | 17 | TRBV7-3
CAWSRPGAATNEKLFF | TRBJ1-4 | 16 | TRBV30
CASSPTQGSSGNTIYF | TRBJ1-3 | 16 | TRBV5-1
CASSQDNRGGEKLFF | TRBJ1-4 | 15 | TRBV3-1
CASSGRLDYEQYF | TRBJ2-7 | 13 | TRBV10-3
CASSPAEKLFF | TRBJ1-4 | 11 | TRBV28
CATQAAFF | TRBJ1-1 | 8 | TRBV6-1
CASSHSGEGTEAFF | TRBJ1-1 | 14 | TRBV4-1
CASNEGNNEQFF | TRBJ2-1 | 12 | TRBV28
CASSSDRARGDQPQHF | TRBJ1-5 | 16 | TRBV7-8
CASSSLGQGSYEQYF | TRBJ2-7 | 15 | TRBV7-8
CASSHNRQGKDGYTF | TRBJ1-2 | 15 | TRBV9
CASSLARQETDTQYF | TRBJ2-3 | 15 | TRBV5-1
CASSLGRSGGRSTDTQYF | TRBJ2-3 | 18 | TRBV7-2
CSARRVQGSNQPQHF | TRBJ1-5 | 15 | TRBV20-1
CASSSPVKYDEQFF | TRBJ2-1 | 14 | TRBV9
CASSDEIYGYTF | TRBJ1-2 | 12 | TRBV25-1
CASSLSPAGGRTDTQYF | TRBJ2-3 | 17 | TRBV27
CASSLKGELTEAFF | TRBJ1-1 | 14 | TRBV5-6
CAWSVGTASNQPQHF | TRBJ1-5 | 15 | TRBV30
CASSTAGISPLHF | TRBJ1-6 | 13 | TRBV12-3/TRBV12-4
CSAHRTTYEQYF | TRBJ2-7 | 12 | TRBV20-1
CASRQGADTEAFF | TRBJ1-1 | 13 | TRBV6-5
CASSSRTGGREAFF | TRBJ1-1 | 14 | TRBV7-2
CASRMTGEHTEAFF | TRBJ1-1 | 14 | TRBV12-3/TRBV12-4
CARRTGGIKDTQYF | TRBJ2-3 | 14 | TRBV5-1
CASSSRELGNTIYF | TRBJ1-3 | 14 | TRBV12-3/TRBV12-4
CASSYPEWIATNEKLFF | TRBJ1-4 | 17 | TRBV6-2/TRBV6-3
CASSQALGETRGTAYEQYF | TRBJ2-7 | 19 | TRBV14
CASSLFWEGSYGYTF | TRBJ1-2 | 15 | TRBV7-4
CSALGQGNQPQHF | TRBJ1-5 | 13 | TRBV20-1